These 3 T cell receptor beta chains share one sample of origin, sequenced in a study of blood T cells in healthy people across ages. With a J-beta primer mix and a sample-barcoded 5' primer, a second PCR ran about 7 to 11 cycles. MiXCR, run by TCRdb on the 5' RACE reads, gives a single entry per CDR3 protein. The sample lists around 1,600,000 distinct CDR3 sequences, approximately 42% occurring once. The sequencing sample was made of blood. Receptors originate from a woman younger than 30 in good health.

This clonotype was picked up a small number of times. The rearrangement links TRBV27 to TRBJ2-1; D assignment may be TRBD1 or TRBD2 (5 bases each). Trimming cost V 5 bases and J 7 bases, with 21 bases left between them. Germline-derived CDR1 and CDR2 are MNHEY and SMNVEV (reference sequence). The CDR3 length is 16 residues. The CDR3 coding sequence is TGTGCCAGCAGTCTAACACAGGCATACGGGGCGAATGAGCAGTTCTTC. Translating it yields CASSLTQAYGANEQFF.

The genes are TRBV7-2 and TRBJ2-5; D is undetermined. From germline, CDR1 is SGHTA and CDR2 FQGNSA. V lost 5 bases, J lost 1 base, and 20 bases lay in between. This CDR3 has 17 residues. The CDR3 DNA follows: TGTGCCAGCAGCAAGTCCTCGGGCGCGATTGCCCAAGAGACCCAGTACTTC. Translating it yields CASSKSSGAIAQETQYF.

The V call is TRBV7-2, the J call TRBJ2-1; 10 bases map to TRBD2. Germline values: CDR1 SGHTA, CDR2 FQGNSA. The trim removed 3 bases at V and 4 bases at J, leaving 12 bases unmatched. The CDR3 consists of 18 residues. CDR3 bases: TGTGCCAGCAGCTTTAGTTCTAGCGGGGGTGTTTATTACAATGAGCAGTTCTTC. Translated, it gives CASSFSSSGGVYYNEQFF.